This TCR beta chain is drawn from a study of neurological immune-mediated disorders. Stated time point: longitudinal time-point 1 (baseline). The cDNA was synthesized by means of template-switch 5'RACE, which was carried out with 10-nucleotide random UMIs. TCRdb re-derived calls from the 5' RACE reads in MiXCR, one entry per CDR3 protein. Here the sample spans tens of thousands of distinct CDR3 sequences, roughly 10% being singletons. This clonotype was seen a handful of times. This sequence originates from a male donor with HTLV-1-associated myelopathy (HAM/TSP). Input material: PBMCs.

The CDR3 bases are TGCGCCAGCAGCTTGTGGAAAAAGGGATCCGGGGAGCTGTTTTTT. Protein: CASSLWKKGSGELFF. The chain recombines TRBV5-1 with TRBJ2-2; D remains ambiguous. This CDR3 is built from 15 residues. V was trimmed by 1 base and J by 6 bases, leaving 13 bases between them. Germline loops: CDR1 SGHRS, CDR2 YFSETQ.